Listed below are T cell receptor beta chains from one sample, sequenced in a study of cytomegalovirus exposure and HLA in healthy donors. Assay used: immunoSEQ multiplex PCR; TCRdb lists only in-frame clones, some missing. The top ten hold 10% to 13% of the sample, which has roughly 100,000 clones, more than 65% seen once. The sample comprised PBMCs. These receptors all come from a human donor in good health. Both conserved end residues are part of each CDR3. A D gene is named only where the DNA matches it firmly. Only some rows state a clone size, as once, few, many or a class for expanded clones.

>TRBD1|few|15|TRBV5-6|TRBJ1-1
CASSSRRQGHTEAFF
TGTGCCAGCAGCTCCCGCCGACAGGGGCACACTGAAGCTTTCTTT
>.|few|15|TRBV25-1|TRBJ2-1
CASSESSLEGGEQFF
TGTGCCAGCAGTGAGTCGTCGCTAGAGGGCGGTGAGCAGTTCTTC
>.|.|17|TRBV5-6|TRBJ1-6
CASSWPTGSSYNSPLHF
TGTGCCAGCAGCTGGCCGACAGGTAGCTCCTATAATTCACCCCTCCACTTT
>TRBD2|once|15|TRBV19|TRBJ2-3
CASSISGSPTDTQYF
TGTGCCAGTAGTATTAGCGGGAGCCCCACAGATACGCAGTATTTT
>.|once|12|TRBV19|TRBJ1-1
CAATRANTEAFF
TGTGCCGCCACTCGTGCGAACACTGAAGCTTTCTTT
>.|few|13|TRBV7-9|TRBJ1-1
CASSNSRMPEAFF
TGTGCCAGCAGCAATTCTAGAATGCCTGAAGCTTTCTTT
>.|.|13|TRBV4-2|TRBJ1-5
CASSQGRDKFQHF
TGTGCCAGCAGCCAAGGTAGGGACAAGTTCCAGCATTTT
>.|.|14|TRBV30|TRBJ1-1
CAWRTQGANTEAFF
TGTGCCTGGAGGACACAGGGAGCGAACACTGAAGCTTTCTTT
>.|.|12|TRBV7-8|TRBJ2-7
CASSARVLEQYF
TGTGCCAGCAGCGCTCGAGTGCTCGAGCAGTACTTC
>TRBD1|.|15|TRBV4-2|TRBJ2-5
CASSQVGQGKGTQYF
TGTGCCAGCAGCCAAGTCGGACAGGGAAAAGGGACCCAGTACTTC
>TRBD2|.|17|TRBV2|TRBJ2-3
CASSEGGRGSLTDTQYF
TGTGCCAGCAGTGAAGGGGGGAGGGGCAGTCTCACAGATACGCAGTATTTT
>.|.|13|TRBV9|TRBJ2-1
CASSAGAPNEQFF
TGTGCCAGCAGCGCCGGAGCTCCCAATGAGCAGTTCTTC